This TCR beta chain was identified during a study of human T cells and chemical hapten exposure. Germline-derived CDR1 and CDR2 are DFQATT and SNEGSKA (reference sequence). This CDR3 has 13 residues. V was shortened by 2 bases and J by 3 bases, with 10 bases between the two germline ends. Single cDNA molecules in the library carried unique molecular identifiers attached during preparation. TCRdb re-analysed the RACE reads in MiXCR, keeping a single row per CDR3 protein. This sample has around 80,000 distinct CDR3 sequences, with about 9% found just once. Time point indicated: healthy volunteer bleed at 6 weeks. Unfractionated whole blood yielded the extracted total RNA.

The chain joins TRBV20-1 to TRBJ2-5, with D perhaps TRBD2 (6 bases). This clonotype was sampled from a male donor in good health. Some clones in this sample may be carry-over from other donors' samples. The sequencing sample was made of whole blood. This CDR3 reads CSARWGLEETQYF. The CDR3 DNA reads TGCAGTGCTAGATGGGGACTGGAAGAGACCCAGTACTTC.